Listed below are T cell receptor beta chains from one sample, sequenced in a study of blood T cells in healthy people across ages. One entry per CDR3 protein, called by TCRdb with MiXCR from the 5' RACE reads. The repertoire has 780,000 or so distinct CDR3 sequences, 20% to 30% of them found once; the top ten carry approximately 3.7%. The same sample was also studied in work on T cells of mothers and their children.

Material for sequencing was blood. Receptors originate from a boy between 10 and 17 years old in good health. The CDR3 runs from the conserved cysteine through the conserved F or W. Fields, in order: clone size, J gene, V gene, D gene, CDR3 DNA, CDR3 protein. A D gene is named only where the DNA matches it firmly. Clone size is given for some rows only: seen once, a few or many times, or a class if the clone is expanded.

>few|TRBJ2-5|TRBV7-2|.
TGTGCCAGCAGCATCGGAGGGGGGGCGACAATGAAAACCCAGTACTTC
CASSIGGGATMKTQYF
>few|TRBJ1-1|TRBV4-2|.
TGTGCCAGCAGCCAGGGCCCGGGACAGAACACTGAAGCTTTCTTT
CASSQGPGQNTEAFF
>few|TRBJ2-1|TRBV7-8|.
TGTGCCAGCAGCTTTGGACAGAATGAGCAGTTCTTC
CASSFGQNEQFF
>.|TRBJ1-2|TRBV21-1|.
TGTGCCAGCAGCAACGTGGACGTGAGCTATGGCTACACCTTC
CASSNVDVSYGYTF
>.|TRBJ2-7|TRBV3-1|.
TGTGCCACCGAAAGGGGCGACGAGCAGTACTTC
CATERGDEQYF
>.|TRBJ2-3|TRBV12-3/TRBV12-4|TRBD1
TGTGCCAGCAACCTAGGGACAGTCCCCACAGATACGCAGTATTTT
CASNLGTVPTDTQYF
>few|TRBJ2-3|TRBV12-5|TRBD1
TGTGCTAGTGGTTCACAGGGGCTGGCAGATACGCAGTATTTT
CASGSQGLADTQYF
>.|TRBJ2-3|TRBV12-3/TRBV12-4|TRBD2
TGTGCCAGCAGTCCCCTTGGACTAGCCACAGATACGCAGTATTTT
CASSPLGLATDTQYF
>.|TRBJ2-3|TRBV7-9|TRBD1
TGTGCCAGCAGCTTAGGACGAAGGGGGCAAGTGTTGGCAGATACGCAGTATTTT
CASSLGRRGQVLADTQYF
>few|TRBJ2-5|TRBV5-1|.
TGCGCCAGCAGCGTACAGCGTAGAGAGACCCAGTACTTC
CASSVQRRETQYF
>.|TRBJ1-1|TRBV6-5|TRBD1
TGTGCCAGCGGAACAGGGGTCGGCACTGAAGCTTTCTTT
CASGTGVGTEAFF
>.|TRBJ2-1|TRBV20-1|TRBD1
TGCAGTGCTACCGGACAGGGGGCCTACAATGAGCAGTTCTTC
CSATGQGAYNEQFF
>many|TRBJ2-3|TRBV2|.
TGTGCCAGCAGTGAAACAGATACGCAGTATTTT
CASSETDTQYF
>.|TRBJ2-7|TRBV12-3/TRBV12-4|TRBD2
TGTGCCAGCAGTACGGGACTAAACGAGCAGTACTTC
CASSTGLNEQYF
>.|TRBJ2-7|TRBV28|TRBD2
TGTGCCAGCACCCATCTGGGGGAGGGGAGCTACGAGCAGTACTTC
CASTHLGEGSYEQYF
>.|TRBJ2-3|TRBV12-3/TRBV12-4|.
TGTGCCAGCACCTTCTCGGGCGCCGATACGCAGTATTTT
CASTFSGADTQYF
>.|TRBJ2-5|TRBV7-3|.
TGTGCCAGCAGCCCCAGGTGGGGTACCCGGGAGACCCAGTACTTC
CASSPRWGTRETQYF
>few|TRBJ1-1|TRBV29-1|.
TGCAGCGTTGTGGGTCCCGCTGAAGCTTTCTTT
CSVVGPAEAFF
>.|TRBJ2-3|TRBV2|.
TGTGCCAGCAGCGGACCCTCAGTTGAGCCTTTGAGCACAGATACGCAGTATTTT
CASSGPSVEPLSTDTQYF
>.|TRBJ2-5|TRBV28|TRBD1
TGTGCCAGCGGTGACAGGGGGCCAGCAGAGACCCAGTACTTC
CASGDRGPAETQYF
>few|TRBJ2-7|TRBV6-2/TRBV6-3|TRBD1
TGTGCCAGCAGCTCCAGGGGACAGGGTTCCTACGAGCAGTACTTC
CASSSRGQGSYEQYF
>.|TRBJ2-3|TRBV20-1|.
TGCAGTGCTAGAGATTCGCGGCTTATCACAGATACGCAGTATTTT
CSARDSRLITDTQYF
>few|TRBJ2-7|TRBV3-1|.
TGTGCCAGCAGCCAAAGTTACAGGGCCTACGAGCAGTACTTC
CASSQSYRAYEQYF
>few|TRBJ2-4|TRBV28|TRBD2
TGTGCCACCCAAGGACCGGGACTACCCACGTCCGGGTACTTC
CATQGPGLPTSGYF
>.|TRBJ2-1|TRBV20-1|.
TGCAGTGGAGGCGGTCCCTACAATGAGCAGTTCTTC
CSGGGPYNEQFF
>few|TRBJ2-7|TRBV5-1|.
TGCGCCAGCAGCTTGGACGGACCCTCCTACGAGCAGTACTTC
CASSLDGPSYEQYF
>.|TRBJ1-4|TRBV7-8|.
TGTGCCAGCAGCTTACCGGGGCCCTACAATGAAAAACTGTTTTTT
CASSLPGPYNEKLFF
>few|TRBJ2-3|TRBV7-2|.
TGTGCCAGCAGCTTCGTAGTAGCACCCACAGATACGCAGTATTTT
CASSFVVAPTDTQYF
>.|TRBJ2-6|TRBV20-1|.
TGCAGTGCTAGAGATCTGGGACATCCGACCCTCTCTGGGGCCAACGTCCTGACTTTC
CSARDLGHPTLSGANVLTF
>few|TRBJ2-7|TRBV28|TRBD2
TGTGCCAGCAGTTTCCGGACTAGCGGGGGGTTCTACGAGCAGTACTTC
CASSFRTSGGFYEQYF
>once|TRBJ1-1|TRBV5-6|.
TGTGCCAGCAGCGATGAAGGGGATAAAGCTTTCTTT
CASSDEGDKAFF
>.|TRBJ1-1|TRBV24-1|.
TGTGCCTCATTTGGCGGGACGCCCCTGGACACTGAAGCTTTCTTT
CASFGGTPLDTEAFF
>few|TRBJ2-7|TRBV7-2|TRBD2
TGTGCCAGCAGCCCTAGCGGGGCTCGGGAGGAGCAGTACTTC
CASSPSGAREEQYF
>once|TRBJ2-4|TRBV6-2/TRBV6-3|.
TGTGCCAGTATCCCCGGCCCCACTCACCCGGGCAAAAACATTCAGTACTTC
CASIPGPTHPGKNIQYF
>.|TRBJ1-5|TRBV19|.
TGTGCCAGTAGTAACCTGAGGGGGAACAATCAGCCCCAGCATTTT
CASSNLRGNNQPQHF
>.|TRBJ2-1|TRBV24-1|.
TGTGCCACCAGTGCTAGGCAGGGGATAGACAATGAGCAGTTCTTC
CATSARQGIDNEQFF
>few|TRBJ1-6|TRBV6-2/TRBV6-3|.
TGTGCCAGCACCCCCATCGGACTCTGGGCTTCACCCCTCCACTTT
CASTPIGLWASPLHF
>.|TRBJ2-3|TRBV12-3/TRBV12-4|.
TGTGCCAGCAGTCCCCGGGGGCCGAGTGCAGATACGCAGTATTTT
CASSPRGPSADTQYF
>.|TRBJ1-4|TRBV7-9|.
TGTGCCAGCAGCTTACGGACCGAAAAACTGTTTTTT
CASSLRTEKLFF
>.|TRBJ2-5|TRBV12-3/TRBV12-4|.
TGTGCCAGCACTACTTACCGGCGGGAAGAGACCCAGTACTTC
CASTTYRREETQYF
>few|TRBJ1-1|TRBV5-5|.
TGTGCCAGCAGCGCGGGGCGGATGAACACTGAAGCTTTCTTT
CASSAGRMNTEAFF
>.|TRBJ1-4|TRBV7-8|.
TGTGCCAGCAGCTTAGCCCTATATAATGAAAAACTGTTTTTT
CASSLALYNEKLFF
>.|TRBJ2-7|TRBV20-1|TRBD2
TGCAGTGCTAGAGATTTAGGACTAGCGGGGCACTACGAGCAGTACTTC
CSARDLGLAGHYEQYF
>.|TRBJ2-1|TRBV5-8|TRBD2
TGTGCCAGCAGCCTCCTTGGGAGGGGCATGGGGGATGAGCAGTTCTTC
CASSLLGRGMGDEQFF
>.|TRBJ2-2|TRBV29-1|.
TGCAGCGTTGAACAGGCCTACACCGGGGAGCTGTTTTTT
CSVEQAYTGELFF
>.|TRBJ2-2|TRBV3-1|TRBD1
TGTGCCTGCAGCCAAGATGCCGGGACAGGGTTTCCCGGGGAGCTGTTTTTT
CACSQDAGTGFPGELFF
>few|TRBJ2-5|TRBV20-1|.
TGCAGTGCTATCAAGAATTCCCCGACTAGAGCAGAAGAGACCCAGTACTTC
CSAIKNSPTRAEETQYF
>.|TRBJ1-4|TRBV4-3|.
TGCACCAGCAGCCGTTTCGGGACTGGGAATGAAAAACTGTTTTTT
CTSSRFGTGNEKLFF
>many|TRBJ1-1|TRBV20-1|.
TGCAGTGCTAGAGATTGGGCAGGGGCCTTGGGCACTGAAGCTTTCTTT
CSARDWAGALGTEAFF
>.|TRBJ2-1|TRBV28|TRBD2
TGTGCCAGCAGTTTGGAACTAGCGCCTATCAATGAGCAGTTCTTC
CASSLELAPINEQFF